The present TCR beta chain was sequenced within a study of T cells in Graves' hyperthyroidism and ophthalmopathy. General study findings and limits: The model foresaw ophthalmopathy a median around 6.8 months prior to onset. Also found in blood were most expanded thyroid clonotypes above 0.001.

Concerning this clonotype itself: Its cognate antigen is unknown. The junction does not match germline at one end; this may be a read error.

RNA transcripts gave rise to amplified TCR beta CDR3 regions. HTBI primers drove first-round RT-PCR of the TCR CDR3. TCRdb used MiXCR to reprocess the multiplex PCR reads, holding one entry per CDR3 protein. The sample holds hundreds of thousands of distinct CDR3 sequences, less than 25% seen once. Patients showing uncontrolled infection, other autoimmune disease, pregnancy or lactation were ineligible. This sample holds PBMCs from 10 ml fresh peripheral blood. CDR1 and CDR2 from the germline V gene are MDHEN and SYDVKM. The CDR3 contains 14 residues. This TCR derives from a woman aged 25 to 39 with Graves' ophthalmopathy. Sequencing was performed on blood. The V call is TRBV28, the J call TRBJ1-1; a weak D match, TRBD1 (6 bases). CDR3 bases: TGTGCCAGCAGCAGACAGGCTCGGCGCACTGAAGCTTGCTTT. Protein product: CASSRQARRTEACF. The variable domain in full, completed from reference TRBV28 and TRBJ1-1, reads DVKVTQSSRYLVKRTGEKVFLECVQDMDHENMFWYRQDPGLGLRLIYFSYDVKMKEKGDIPEGYSVSREKKERFSLILESASTNQTSMYLCASSRQARRTEACFGQGTRLTVV.